This TCR beta chain was sequenced for a study of cytomegalovirus exposure and HLA in healthy donors. V was clipped by 11 bases and J by 7 bases; unmatched bases: 10. Germline V lookup: CDR1 ENHRY, CDR2 SYGVKD. The CDR3 extends over 14 amino acids. PCR involved 60 Vbeta and 13 Jbeta primers. Sequencing was performed with immunoSEQ multiplex PCR; in TCRdb, only in-frame clones are kept and a portion is missing. The sample records 200,000 to 250,000 clones, 70% to 85% being singletons. The V call is TRBV10-3, the J call TRBJ2-1; 11 nucleotides align to TRBD2. The receptor was isolated from a woman aged 40 to 50 in good health and CMV-seronegative. The sample taken for sequencing was PBMCs. CDR3 loop: CAALAGLAANEQFF. The DNA of the CDR3 is TGTGCCGCCCTAGCGGGACTAGCGGCAAATGAGCAGTTCTTC.